The 12 T cell receptor beta chains presented below share a single source sample, sequenced in a study of T cell responses to AZD1222 COVID-19 vaccine (dated by TCRdb to the early 2020s). Library prep was done by the immunoSEQ multiplex PCR assay. This is the immuneACCESS table as TCRdb keeps it, with only in-frame sequences that have V and J called. A part of the clones is gone; compared with another copy, unresolved V genes explain less than half, and the rest is unexplained. In all, the sample holds over 100,000 clones, and 80% to 90% of those were seen once. Of the sample, around 8.6% falls within the top ten clones. The sample's time point label, decoded: baseline before first vaccination. Sequences were derived from peripheral blood, sampled on day 0 of AZD1222 vaccination. The receptors here all came from an adult in good health.

The V and J genes are TRBV28 and TRBJ1-2; 8 bases line up with TRBD1. J was trimmed by 5 bases and V by 4 bases; bases with no gene match: 9. In germline, CDR1 is MDHEN, CDR2 SYDVKM. This CDR3 has 15 residues. Here the CDR3 DNA reads TGTGCCAGCAGTTGGGGAGACAGGGGTGGGTATGGCTACACCTTC. As protein: CASSWGDRGGYGYTF.

J is TRBJ2-1 and V is TRBV7-6; D remains unclear. V shed 5 bases and J shed 4 bases, with 18 bases lying between them. From germline, CDR1 is SGHVS and CDR2 FNYEAQ. CDR3 length: 16 amino acids. CDR3 sequence: CASSQAFAESYNEQFF. CDR3 DNA sequence: TGTGCCAGCAGCCAGGCTTTCGCGGAAAGTTACAATGAGCAGTTCTTC.

In this sample, this clone turned up a few times. The J gene is TRBJ2-1, the V gene TRBV29-1; 7 bases match TRBD2. The ends lost 5 bases at V and 0 bases at J; junction bases unmatched: 7. The germline V gene encodes CDR1 SQVTM and CDR2 ANQGSEA. CDR3 length equals 15 residues. For the CDR3, the DNA is TGCAGCGTTAGGAGCGGGATCGGCTCCTACAATGAGCAGTTCTTC. This translates into CSVRSGIGSYNEQFF.

This chain uses TRBV6-5 with TRBJ2-5; perhaps TRBD2 as D (6 bases). V was trimmed by 2 bases and J by 1 base, leaving 8 bases between them. Germline CDR1 MNHEY, CDR2 SVGAGI. The CDR3 totals 14 residues. The CDR3 region is CASSYGGTQETQYF. CDR3 DNA: TGTGCCAGCAGTTACGGAGGGACCCAAGAGACCCAGTACTTC.

CDR3 region: CASSLGRANSPLHF. CDR3 bases: TGTGCCAGCAGCTTAGGCCGGGCTAATTCACCCCTCCACTTT. The rearrangement joins TRBV13 to TRBJ1-6; D is uncertain. The CDR3 extends over 14 amino acids. Trimming left V 0 bases short and J 6 bases short, with 6 bases between. Germline V gene sequence: CDR1 PRHDT, CDR2 FYEKMQ (reference sequence).

The V call is TRBV9, the J call TRBJ2-7; 8 positions agree with TRBD2. Per the germline V gene, CDR1 is SGDLS and CDR2 is YYNGEE. The CDR3 contains 14 residues. Germline trimming cut 3 bases from V and 2 bases from J; bases unmatched to any gene: 4. The CDR3 region is CASSATSAAYEQYF. The CDR3 DNA is TGTGCCAGCAGCGCGACTAGCGCGGCCTACGAGCAGTACTTC.

This clone showed up just once. The J gene is TRBJ1-1, the V gene TRBV5-1, with a weak D call TRBD1 (6 bases). V was clipped by 2 bases and J by 0 bases, with 14 bases between them. Germline loops: CDR1 SGHRS, CDR2 YFSETQ. This CDR3 is built from 16 residues. The CDR3 loop is CASSFELGQMNTEAFF. The CDR3 region has the DNA TGCGCCAGCAGCTTTGAGTTAGGACAGATGAACACTGAAGCTTTCTTT.

This chain joins TRBV5-6 and TRBJ2-1, with TRBD2 as a possible D gene (5 bases). In germline, CDR1 is SGHDT, CDR2 YYEEEE. This CDR3 is 15 amino acids long. Trimming removed 0 bases from V and 3 bases from J, with 10 bases in between. The CDR3 sequence: CASSLVGGGYNEQFF. As DNA, the CDR3 is TGTGCCAGCAGCTTGGTGGGTGGAGGCTACAATGAGCAGTTCTTC.

V gene TRBV6-1 combines with J gene TRBJ1-1; tentative D call: TRBD1 (6 bases). The length of the CDR3 is 15 residues. V was cut by 1 base and J by 5 bases, with 14 bases left in between. The germline gives CDR1 MNHNS, CDR2 SASEGT. The CDR3 DNA follows: TGTGCCAGCAGTGAAGGTTCGGGGGGCAGGACTGAAGCTTTCTTT. The encoded protein is CASSEGSGGRTEAFF.

The chain couples TRBV7-9 to TRBJ1-2; 8 nucleotides align to TRBD1. Trimming at V came to 1 base and at J to 8 bases, leaving 9 bases not matched to a gene. The V gene's germline CDR1 is SEHNR and CDR2 FQNEAQ (reference sequence). The CDR3 loop spans 15 amino acids. In nucleotides, the CDR3 is TGTGCCAGCAGCTTAGATGGGACAGGATCGGGGGGCTACACCTTC. Translation: CASSLDGTGSGGYTF.

The chain carries TRBV6-1 and TRBJ1-4, with D perhaps matching TRBD1 (5 bases). The CDR3 length is 15 residues. Per germline, CDR1 MNHNS and CDR2 SASEGT. V lost 2 bases, J lost 8 bases, and 15 bases lay in between. CDR3 sequence: CASSEQGAVGEKLFF. The CDR3 region has the DNA TGTGCCAGCAGTGAACAAGGGGCTGTTGGGGAAAAACTGTTTTTT.

J is TRBJ1-1 and V is TRBV2; D is uncertain. Per germline, CDR1 SNHLY and CDR2 FYNNEI. CDR3 length: 11 amino acids. V was clipped by 5 bases and J by 6 bases, with 7 bases between them. CDR3 region: CASSSQSEAFF. The CDR3 DNA is TGTGCCAGCAGTTCCCAGTCTGAAGCTTTCTTT.